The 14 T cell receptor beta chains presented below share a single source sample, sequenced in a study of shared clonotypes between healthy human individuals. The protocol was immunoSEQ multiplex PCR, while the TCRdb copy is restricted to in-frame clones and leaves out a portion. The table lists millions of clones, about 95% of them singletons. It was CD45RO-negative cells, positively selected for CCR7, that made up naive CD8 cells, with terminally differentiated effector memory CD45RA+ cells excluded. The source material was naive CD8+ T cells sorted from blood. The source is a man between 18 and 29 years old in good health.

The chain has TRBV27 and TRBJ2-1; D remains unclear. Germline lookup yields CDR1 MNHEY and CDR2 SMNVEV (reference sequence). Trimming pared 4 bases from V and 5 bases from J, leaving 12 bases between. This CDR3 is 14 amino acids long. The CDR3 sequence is CASSSDPPDNEQFF. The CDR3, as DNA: TGTGCCAGCAGTTCCGACCCCCCAGACAATGAGCAGTTCTTC.

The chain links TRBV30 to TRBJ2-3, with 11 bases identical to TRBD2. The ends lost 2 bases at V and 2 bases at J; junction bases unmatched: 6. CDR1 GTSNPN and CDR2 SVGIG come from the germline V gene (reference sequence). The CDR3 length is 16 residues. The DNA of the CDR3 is TGTGCCTGGAGTTTAGCGGGAGGGGGAACCACAGATACGCAGTATTTT. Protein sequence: CAWSLAGGGTTDTQYF.

The CDR3 spells CASSPRGPSTDTQYF. CDR3 sequence (DNA): TGTGCCAGCAGCCCACGGGGACCGAGCACAGATACGCAGTATTTT. This chain joins TRBV5-5 and TRBJ2-3; D tentatively reads TRBD1 or TRBD2 (5 bases each). Germline V gene data show CDR1 as SGHKS and CDR2 as YYEKEE (reference sequence). V was pared by 4 bases and J by 0 bases, with 12 bases between. There are 15 residues in the CDR3.

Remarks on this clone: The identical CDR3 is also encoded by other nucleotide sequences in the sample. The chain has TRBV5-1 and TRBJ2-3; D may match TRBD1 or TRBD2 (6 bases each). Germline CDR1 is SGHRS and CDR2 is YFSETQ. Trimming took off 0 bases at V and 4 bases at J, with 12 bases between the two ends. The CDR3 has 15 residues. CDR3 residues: CASSLEGGNPDTQYF. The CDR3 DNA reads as TGCGCCAGCAGCTTGGAAGGGGGGAACCCAGATACGCAGTATTTT.

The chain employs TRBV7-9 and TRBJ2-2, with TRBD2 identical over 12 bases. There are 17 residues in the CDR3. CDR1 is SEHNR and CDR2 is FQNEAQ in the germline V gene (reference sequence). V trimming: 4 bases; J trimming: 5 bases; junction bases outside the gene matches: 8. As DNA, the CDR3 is TGTGCCAGCAGCTCCCGGACTAGCGGGATTCTTACCGGGGAGCTGTTTTTT. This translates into CASSSRTSGILTGELFF.

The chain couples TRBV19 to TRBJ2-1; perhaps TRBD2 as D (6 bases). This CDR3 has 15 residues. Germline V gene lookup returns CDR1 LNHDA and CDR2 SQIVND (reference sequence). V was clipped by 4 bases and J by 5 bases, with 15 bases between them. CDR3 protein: CASSTDTIADNEQFF. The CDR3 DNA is TGTGCCAGTAGTACGGACACCATAGCGGACAATGAGCAGTTCTTC.

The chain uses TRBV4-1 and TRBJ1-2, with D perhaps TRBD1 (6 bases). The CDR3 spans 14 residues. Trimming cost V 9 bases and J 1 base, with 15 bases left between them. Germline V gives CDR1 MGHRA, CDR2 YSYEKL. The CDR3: CASTLTGSNYGYTF. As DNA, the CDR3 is TGCGCCAGTACGCTAACAGGGAGTAACTATGGCTACACCTTC.

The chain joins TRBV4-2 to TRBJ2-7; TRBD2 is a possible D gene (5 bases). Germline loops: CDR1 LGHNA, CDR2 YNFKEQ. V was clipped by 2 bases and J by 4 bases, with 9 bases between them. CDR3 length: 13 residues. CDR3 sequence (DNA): TGTGCCAGCAGCCAACATGGGGAGTACGAGCAGTACTTC. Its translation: CASSQHGEYEQYF.

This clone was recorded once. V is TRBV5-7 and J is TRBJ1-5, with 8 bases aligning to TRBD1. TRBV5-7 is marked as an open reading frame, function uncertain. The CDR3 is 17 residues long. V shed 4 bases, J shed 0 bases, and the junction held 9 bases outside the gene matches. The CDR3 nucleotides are TGTGCCAGCAGCCCGGACAGGGATGGTTATAGCAATCAGCCCCAGCATTTT. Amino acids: CASSPDRDGYSNQPQHF.

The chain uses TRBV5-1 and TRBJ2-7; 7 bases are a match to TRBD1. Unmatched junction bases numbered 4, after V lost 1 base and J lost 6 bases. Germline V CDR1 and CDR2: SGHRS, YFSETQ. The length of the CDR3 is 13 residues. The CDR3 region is CASSLTGALEQYF. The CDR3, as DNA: TGCGCCAGCAGCTTGACAGGGGCTCTCGAGCAGTACTTC.

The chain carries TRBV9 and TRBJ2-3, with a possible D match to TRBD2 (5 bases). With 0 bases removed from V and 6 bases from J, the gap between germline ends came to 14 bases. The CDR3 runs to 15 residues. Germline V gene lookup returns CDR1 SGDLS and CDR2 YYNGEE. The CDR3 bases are TGTGCCAGCAGCGTAGAGGACTCGGTCGGGGATACGCAGTATTTT. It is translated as CASSVEDSVGDTQYF.

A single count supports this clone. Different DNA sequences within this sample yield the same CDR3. The CDR3 spells CASSLKATYEQYF. The CDR3 bases are TGTGCCAGCAGTTTAAAGGCTACCTACGAGCAGTACTTC. The V gene is TRBV27, the J gene TRBJ2-7; D ambiguous. Germline CDR1 reads MNHEY; CDR2 reads SMNVEV (reference sequence). Trimming stripped 2 bases from V and 2 bases from J, with 7 bases between. This CDR3 is built from 13 residues.

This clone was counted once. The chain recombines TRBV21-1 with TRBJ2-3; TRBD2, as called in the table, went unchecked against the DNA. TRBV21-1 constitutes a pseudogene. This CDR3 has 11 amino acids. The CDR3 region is CASPFLDTQYF. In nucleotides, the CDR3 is TGTGCCAGCCCTTTCCTAGATACGCAGTATTTT.

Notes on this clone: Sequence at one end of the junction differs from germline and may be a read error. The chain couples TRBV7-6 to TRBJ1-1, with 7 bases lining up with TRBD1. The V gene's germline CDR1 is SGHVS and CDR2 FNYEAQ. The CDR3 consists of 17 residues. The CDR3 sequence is CASSDRDSLFPNTEAFF. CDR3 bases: TGCGCCAGCAGCGATCGGGACAGTCTTTTCCCCAACACTGAAGCTTTCTTT.